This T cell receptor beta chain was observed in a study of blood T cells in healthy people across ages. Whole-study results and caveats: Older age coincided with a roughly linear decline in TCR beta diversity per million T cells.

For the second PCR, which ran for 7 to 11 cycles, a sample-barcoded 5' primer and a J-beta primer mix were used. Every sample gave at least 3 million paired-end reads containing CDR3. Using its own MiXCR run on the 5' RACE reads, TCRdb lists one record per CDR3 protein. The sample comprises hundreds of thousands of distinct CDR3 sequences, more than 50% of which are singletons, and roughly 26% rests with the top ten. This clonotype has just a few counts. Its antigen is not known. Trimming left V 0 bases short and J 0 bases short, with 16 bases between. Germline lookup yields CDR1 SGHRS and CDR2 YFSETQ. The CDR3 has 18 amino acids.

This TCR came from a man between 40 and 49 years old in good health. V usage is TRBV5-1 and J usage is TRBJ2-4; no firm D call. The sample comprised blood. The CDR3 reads CASSLEDSLILAKNIQYF. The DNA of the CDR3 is TGCGCCAGCAGCTTGGAGGATTCACTAATTCTAGCCAAAAACATTCAGTACTTC.